This is a list of T cell receptor beta chains from one sample in a study of STAT5B mutations in CD4+ large granular lymphocyte leukemia. Assay: immunoSEQ multiplex PCR; the TCRdb copy retains only in-frame clones and omits some. The profile shows 30,000 to 40,000 clones, roughly 71% of them singletons. The specimen sequenced was CD4+ T cells from blood buffy coats. The receptors were gathered from a human donor in good health. CDR3s include the opening cysteine and the closing phenylalanine or tryptophan. The order of the fields is CDR3 protein, CDR3 DNA, J gene, clone size, D gene, V gene. A D gene is named only where the DNA matches it firmly. The listing skips clone size in some rows; elsewhere it reads once, few, many or a size class.

CASTLEEVMNTEAFF TGCGCCAGCACCCTTGAGGAGGTCATGAACACTGAAGCTTTCTTT TRBJ1-1 few - TRBV5-1
CASRDGNQPQHF TGTGCCAGTAGGGACGGCAATCAGCCCCAGCATTTT TRBJ1-5 once - TRBV19
CASSRGYEQYF TGTGCCAGCAGTCGGGGCTACGAGCAGTACTTC TRBJ2-7 - - TRBV2
CASSLEARRPEQYF TGTGCCAGCAGCTTAGAGGCCCGCAGGCCCGAGCAGTACTTC TRBJ2-7 - - TRBV7-2
CASSGRTGVYEQYF TGTGCCAGCAGTGGGAGGACAGGGGTGTACGAGCAGTACTTC TRBJ2-7 - TRBD1 TRBV2
CASSLGLTGLQSGEQFF TGTGCCAGCAGCTTAGGTCTGACCGGGCTCCAGAGCGGCGAGCAGTTCTTC TRBJ2-1 - - TRBV11-3
CASSVLRPDTDTQYF TGTGCCAGCAGCGTCCTCCGGCCGGACACAGATACGCAGTATTTT TRBJ2-3 - - TRBV7-2
CASRMDSTDTQYF TGTGCCAGCAGGATGGACAGCACAGATACGCAGTATTTT TRBJ2-3 - - TRBV6-6
CASSVAGLRGASPLHF TGTGCCAGCAGTGTCGCCGGACTCAGGGGCGCTTCACCCCTCCACTTT TRBJ1-6 few - TRBV2
CASSRRSDTQYF TGTGCCAGCAGCCGGAGGTCAGATACGCAGTATTTT TRBJ2-3 - - TRBV7-2
CASRKPGQWETQYF TGTGCCAGCAGAAAGCCGGGACAGTGGGAGACCCAGTACTTC TRBJ2-5 - TRBD1 TRBV6-6
CASSPGGQDTQYF TGTGCCAGCAGCCCCGGTGGGCAAGATACGCAGTATTTT TRBJ2-3 - - TRBV7-2
CASSLLLSFLFRNTEAFF TGTGCCAGCAGCTTACTTTTGAGTTTCCTTTTTCGAAACACTGAAGCTTTCTTT TRBJ1-1 - - TRBV7-2
CASSLGDRDSQETQYF TGCGCCAGCAGCTTGGGGGACCGGGACAGCCAAGAGACCCAGTACTTC TRBJ2-5 - TRBD1 TRBV5-1
CAWNPTGETQYF TGTGCCTGGAACCCGACGGGGGAGACCCAGTACTTC TRBJ2-5 - - TRBV30
CATSRDLQMNTEAFF TGTGCCACCAGCAGAGATCTACAGATGAACACTGAAGCTTTCTTT TRBJ1-1 - - TRBV15
CASRESGTTGTDTQYF TGCGCCAGCAGGGAGAGCGGGACAACCGGCACAGATACGCAGTATTTT TRBJ2-3 - - TRBV5-1
CATSGGNTGELFF TGTGCCACCTCAGGGGGGAACACCGGGGAGCTGTTTTTT TRBJ2-2 - TRBD1 TRBV6-5
CASSVTGGGYTF TGTGCCAGCAGCGTGACAGGGGGCGGCTACACCTTC TRBJ1-2 once TRBD1 TRBV11-2
CASKGGTYSDTQYF TGTGCCAGCAAGGGCGGCACCTACTCAGATACGCAGTATTTT TRBJ2-3 - - TRBV9
CASSLAGLSYNEQFF TGTGCCAGCAGTTTAGCGGGCCTCTCCTACAATGAGCAGTTCTTC TRBJ2-1 - - TRBV28
CASTKQGAIEAFF TGCGCCAGCACCAAACAGGGGGCCATTGAAGCTTTCTTT TRBJ1-1 - TRBD1 TRBV5-1
CASSFDRGDEQYF TGTGCCAGCAGCTTCGACAGGGGAGATGAGCAGTACTTC TRBJ2-7 - TRBD1 TRBV7-8
CASSFGGSETQYF TGTGCCAGCAGCTTCGGTGGCTCGGAGACCCAGTACTTC TRBJ2-5 few - TRBV7-2
CASSETGIATQHF TGTGCCAGTAGCGAAACAGGTATCGCAACCCAGCATTTT TRBJ1-5 - - TRBV19
CASSPSRGNEQYF TGTGCCAGCAGCCCTTCAAGGGGAAACGAGCAGTACTTC TRBJ2-7 - - TRBV7-2
CASSLRDTKNTEAFF TGCGCCAGCAGCTTGCGGGACACCAAGAACACTGAAGCTTTCTTT TRBJ1-1 - - TRBV5-1
CASSEVGAKNIQYF TGTGCCAGCAGTGAGGTGGGAGCCAAAAACATTCAGTACTTC TRBJ2-4 - - TRBV25-1
CASSFRRGPDTQYF TGTGCCAGTAGTTTCAGGAGGGGGCCAGATACGCAGTATTTT TRBJ2-3 few - TRBV19
CASSPELSGNTIYF TGTGCCAGCTCACCAGAGCTCTCTGGAAACACCATATATTTT TRBJ1-3 - - TRBV18
CASSLEPMRDTQYF TGCGCCAGCAGCTTGGAACCTATGAGGGATACGCAGTATTTT TRBJ2-3 - - TRBV5-1
CASSEPAAIRCTDTQYF TGCGCCAGCAGTGAGCCCGCAGCTATCCGCTGCACAGATACGCAGTATTTT TRBJ2-3 - - TRBV10-1
CASSPLEGGEQYF TGTGCCAGCAGTCCCCTCGAGGGAGGGGAGCAGTACTTC TRBJ2-7 - TRBD2 TRBV6-4
CASSLDTNYGYTF TGTGCCAGCAGCCTCGATACTAACTATGGCTACACCTTC TRBJ1-2 - - TRBV7-9
CASSLGLYFSGNTIYF TGTGCCAGCAGTTTGGGACTTTACTTCTCTGGAAACACCATATATTTT TRBJ1-3 - - TRBV6-5
CASSIPRTRPLHF TGTGCCAGCAGTATACCTCGTACACGACCCCTCCACTTT TRBJ1-6 - - TRBV28
CASKATGGQNSPLHF TGTGCCAGCAAGGCGACAGGGGGCCAAAATTCACCCCTCCACTTT TRBJ1-6 - TRBD1 TRBV4-2
CASSSRGHTEAFF TGCGCCAGCAGCTCAAGGGGGCACACTGAAGCTTTCTTT TRBJ1-1 - TRBD1 TRBV5-1
CASGLMVRVSGGATYEQYF TGCGCCAGCGGCCTCATGGTCAGGGTTAGCGGGGGGGCCACCTACGAGCAGTACTTC TRBJ2-7 few TRBD2 TRBV23-1
CASSEIGAEFF TGTGCCAGCAGTGAAATCGGTGCAGAGTTCTTC TRBJ2-1 - - TRBV2
CASSIEGTVRAPLHF TGTGCCAGTAGTATAGAGGGGACAGTACGGGCACCCCTCCACTTT TRBJ1-6 - TRBD1 TRBV19
CATTDREGEKLFF TGTGCCACCACGGACAGGGAGGGGGAAAAACTGTTTTTT TRBJ1-4 few TRBD1 TRBV5-4
CASSRIAGAGELFF TGTGCCAGCAGTCGTATCGCAGGGGCCGGGGAGCTGTTTTTT TRBJ2-2 - - TRBV2
CASSLGGAPGYGYTF TGTGCCAGCAGCTTAGGCGGCGCCCCTGGCTATGGCTACACCTTC TRBJ1-2 few - TRBV7-2
CASSPRPNTDTQYF TGTGCCAGCAGCCCAAGACCCAACACAGATACGCAGTATTTT TRBJ2-3 - - TRBV11-2
CASSPSVQQNTEAFF TGTGCCAGCAGCCCTAGTGTACAGCAGAACACTGAAGCTTTCTTT TRBJ1-1 - - TRBV9
CSVGGVGANSGNTIYF TGCAGCGTTGGGGGAGTAGGCGCTAACTCTGGAAACACCATATATTTT TRBJ1-3 - - TRBV29-1
CSAGQGDNSPLHF TGCAGCGCCGGACAGGGTGATAATTCACCCCTCCACTTT TRBJ1-6 once TRBD1 TRBV29-1
CASSGGGAGYNEQFF TGTGCCAGCAGCGGTGGGGGGGCGGGCTACAATGAGCAGTTCTTC TRBJ2-1 once - TRBV5-4
CASSGQGVGNEQFF TGTGCCAGCAGTGGCCAGGGAGTGGGAAATGAGCAGTTCTTC TRBJ2-1 - - TRBV25-1
CAWSVQRPQFF TGTGCCTGGAGTGTCCAGCGCCCGCAGTTCTTC TRBJ2-1 - - TRBV30
CASTGTGDQPQHF TGTGCCAGCACCGGGACAGGGGATCAGCCCCAGCATTTT TRBJ1-5 - TRBD1 TRBV28
CASSAQDRGSYGYTF TGTGCCAGCAGTGCTCAGGACAGGGGTTCCTATGGCTACACCTTC TRBJ1-2 - TRBD1 TRBV6-1
CASREPGTNSPLHF TGTGCAAGCAGAGAGCCGGGTACAAATTCACCCCTCCACTTT TRBJ1-6 once - TRBV11-2
CASSQTSTDTQYF TGCGCCAGCAGTCAAACTAGCACAGATACGCAGTATTTT TRBJ2-3 - - TRBV10-1